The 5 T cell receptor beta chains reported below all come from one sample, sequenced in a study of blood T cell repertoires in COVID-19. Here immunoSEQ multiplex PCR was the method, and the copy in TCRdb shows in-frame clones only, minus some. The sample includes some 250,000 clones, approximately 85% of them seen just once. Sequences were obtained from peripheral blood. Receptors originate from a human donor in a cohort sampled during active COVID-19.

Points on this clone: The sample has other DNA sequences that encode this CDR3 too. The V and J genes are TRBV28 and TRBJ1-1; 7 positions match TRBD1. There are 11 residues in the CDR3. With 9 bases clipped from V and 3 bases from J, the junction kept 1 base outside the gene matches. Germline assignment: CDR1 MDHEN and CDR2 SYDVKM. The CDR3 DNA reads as TGTGCCAGTACAGGGGACACTGAAGCTTTCTTT. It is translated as CASTGDTEAFF.

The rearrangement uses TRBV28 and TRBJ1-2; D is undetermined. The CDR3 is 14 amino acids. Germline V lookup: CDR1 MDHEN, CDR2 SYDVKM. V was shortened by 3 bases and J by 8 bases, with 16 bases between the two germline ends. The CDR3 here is CASSFPAGPWGYTF. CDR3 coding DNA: TGTGCCAGCAGTTTCCCCGCGGGCCCTTGGGGCTACACCTTC.

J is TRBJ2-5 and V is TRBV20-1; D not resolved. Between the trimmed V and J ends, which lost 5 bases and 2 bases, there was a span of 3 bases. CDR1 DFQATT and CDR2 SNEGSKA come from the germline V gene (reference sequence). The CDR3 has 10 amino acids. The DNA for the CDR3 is TGCAGTGCTTTACAAGAGACCCAGTACTTC. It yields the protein CSALQETQYF.

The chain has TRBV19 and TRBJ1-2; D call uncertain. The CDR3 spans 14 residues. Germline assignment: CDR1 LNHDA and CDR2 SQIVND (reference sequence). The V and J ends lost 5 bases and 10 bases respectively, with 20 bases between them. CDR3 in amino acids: CASSFGRGGFDYTF. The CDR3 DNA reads TGTGCCAGTAGTTTCGGACGGGGAGGATTTGACTACACCTTC.

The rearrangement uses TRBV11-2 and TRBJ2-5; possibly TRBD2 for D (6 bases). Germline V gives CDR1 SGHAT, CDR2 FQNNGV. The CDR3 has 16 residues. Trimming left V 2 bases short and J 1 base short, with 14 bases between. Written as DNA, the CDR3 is TGTGCCAGCAGCTTATCGATTGGAGGGTCCCAAGAGACCCAGTACTTC. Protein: CASSLSIGGSQETQYF. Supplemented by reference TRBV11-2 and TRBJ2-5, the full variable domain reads EAGVAQSPRYKIIEKRQSVAFWCNPISGHATLYWYQQILGQGPKLLIQFQNNGVVDDSQLPKDRFSAERLKGVDSTLKIQPAKLEDSAVYLCASSLSIGGSQETQYFGPGTRLLVL.